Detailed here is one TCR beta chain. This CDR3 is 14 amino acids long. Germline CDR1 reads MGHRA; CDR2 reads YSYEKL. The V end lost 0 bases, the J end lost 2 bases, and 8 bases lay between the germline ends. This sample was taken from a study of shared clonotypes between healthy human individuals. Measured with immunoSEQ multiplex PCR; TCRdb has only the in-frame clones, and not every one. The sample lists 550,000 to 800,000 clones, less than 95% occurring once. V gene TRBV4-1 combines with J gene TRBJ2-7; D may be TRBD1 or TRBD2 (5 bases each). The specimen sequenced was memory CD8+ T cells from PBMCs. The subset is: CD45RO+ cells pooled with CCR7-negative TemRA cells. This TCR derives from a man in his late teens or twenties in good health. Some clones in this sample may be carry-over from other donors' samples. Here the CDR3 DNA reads TGCGCCAGCAGCCAAGAAATGGGGGCCTACGAGCAGTACTTC. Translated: CASSQEMGAYEQYF.